This T cell receptor (beta chain) was identified in a study of cytomegalovirus exposure and HLA in healthy donors. Study at large: A prior analysis found 117 million unique TCR beta sequences from 150 million to 200 million T cells. From HLA-typed donors, an early data release held approximately 85 million unique TCRs.

Trimming cost V 7 bases and J 2 bases, with 15 bases left between them. This CDR3 region has 13 residues. Germline CDR1 reads SQVTM; CDR2 reads ANQGSEA. Healthy donors of bone marrow made up the group. Primers: 60 Vbeta forward and 13 Jbeta reverse. This table comes from immunoSEQ multiplex PCR, and its TCRdb copy is limited to in-frame clones, with some not included. This sample has over 80,000 clones, with 55% to 85% found just once. Material for sequencing was PBMCs. J is TRBJ2-7 and V is TRBV29-1; a weak D match, TRBD2 (5 bases). This TCR derives from a woman aged 18 to 35 in good health and CMV-seropositive. The CDR3, as DNA: TGCAGCGCGGCGGGCTACGCGACCTACGAGCAGTACTTC. Its protein product is CSAAGYATYEQYF.